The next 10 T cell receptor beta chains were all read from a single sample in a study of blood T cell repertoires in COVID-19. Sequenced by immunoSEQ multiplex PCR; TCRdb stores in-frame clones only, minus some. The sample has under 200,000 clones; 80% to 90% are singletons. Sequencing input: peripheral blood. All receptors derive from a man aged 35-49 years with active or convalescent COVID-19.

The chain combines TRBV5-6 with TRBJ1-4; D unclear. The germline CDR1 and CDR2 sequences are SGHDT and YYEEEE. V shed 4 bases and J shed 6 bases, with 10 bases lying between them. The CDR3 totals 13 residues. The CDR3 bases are TGTGCCAGCAGCCTGGGCCGGTATGAAAAACTGTTTTTT. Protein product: CASSLGRYEKLFF.

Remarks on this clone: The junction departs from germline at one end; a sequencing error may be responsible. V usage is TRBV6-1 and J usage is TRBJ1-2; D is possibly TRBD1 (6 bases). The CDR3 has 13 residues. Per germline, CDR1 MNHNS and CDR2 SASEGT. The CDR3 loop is CASREGQSYGYTF. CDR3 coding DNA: TGTGCCAGCAGGGAAGGACAGTCCTATGGCTACACCTTC.

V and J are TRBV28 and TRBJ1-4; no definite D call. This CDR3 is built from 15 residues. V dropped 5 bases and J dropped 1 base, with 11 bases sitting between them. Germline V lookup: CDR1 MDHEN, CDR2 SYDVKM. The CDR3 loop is CASSPPRVTNEKLFF. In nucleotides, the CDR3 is TGTGCCAGCAGTCCTCCCCGAGTAACTAATGAAAAACTGTTTTTT.

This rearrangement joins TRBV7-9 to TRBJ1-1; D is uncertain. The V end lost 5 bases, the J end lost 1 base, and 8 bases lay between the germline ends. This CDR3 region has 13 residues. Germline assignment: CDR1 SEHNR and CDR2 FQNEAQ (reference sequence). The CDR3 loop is CASSGGTNTEAFF. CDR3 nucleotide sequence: TGTGCCAGCAGCGGAGGAACGAACACTGAAGCTTTCTTT.

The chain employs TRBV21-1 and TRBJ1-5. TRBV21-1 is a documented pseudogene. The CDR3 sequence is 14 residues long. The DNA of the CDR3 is TGTGCCAGCAGCAACGTCTCCGCGGAACAGCCCCAGCATTTT. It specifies CASSNVSAEQPQHF.

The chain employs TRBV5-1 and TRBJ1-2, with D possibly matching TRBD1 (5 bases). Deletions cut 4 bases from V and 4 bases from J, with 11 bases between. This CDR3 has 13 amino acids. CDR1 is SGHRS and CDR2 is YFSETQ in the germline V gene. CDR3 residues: CASSPRGVYGYTF. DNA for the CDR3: TGCGCCAGCAGCCCTCGGGGGGTCTATGGCTACACCTTC.

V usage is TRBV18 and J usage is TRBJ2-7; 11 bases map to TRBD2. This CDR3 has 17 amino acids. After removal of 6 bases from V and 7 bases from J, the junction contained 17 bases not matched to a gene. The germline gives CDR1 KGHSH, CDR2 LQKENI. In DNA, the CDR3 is TGTGCCAGCTCTCTCAGTCGCGTAGCGGGGGGGCAGAGTGAGCAGTACTTC. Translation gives CASSLSRVAGGQSEQYF.

For the CDR3, the DNA is TGTGCCAGCAGCTTGGTAGGTGGGGGCGACTATGGCTACACCTTC. Protein product: CASSLVGGGDYGYTF. The rearrangement uses TRBV5-5 and TRBJ1-2; TRBD1 is a possible D gene (6 bases). Germline V gene sequence: CDR1 SGHKS, CDR2 YYEKEE (reference sequence). Trimming shortened V by 0 bases and J by 3 bases, and 12 bases separated the two germline ends. This CDR3 has 15 residues.

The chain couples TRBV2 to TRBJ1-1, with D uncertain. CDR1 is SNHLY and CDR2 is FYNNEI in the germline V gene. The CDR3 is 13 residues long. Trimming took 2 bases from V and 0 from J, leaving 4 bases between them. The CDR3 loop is CASSETMNTEAFF. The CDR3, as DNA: TGTGCCAGCAGTGAAACTATGAACACTGAAGCTTTCTTT.

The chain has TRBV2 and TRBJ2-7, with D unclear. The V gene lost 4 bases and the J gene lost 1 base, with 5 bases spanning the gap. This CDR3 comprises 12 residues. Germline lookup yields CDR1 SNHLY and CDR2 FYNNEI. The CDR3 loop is CASSAKSYEQYF. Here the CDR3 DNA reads TGTGCCAGCAGTGCTAAGTCCTACGAGCAGTACTTC. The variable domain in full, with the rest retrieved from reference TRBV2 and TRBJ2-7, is EPEVTQTPSHQVTQMGQEVILRCVPISNHLYFYWYRQILGQKVEFLVSFYNNEISEKSEIFDDQFSVERPDGSNFTLKIRSTKLEDSAMYFCASSAKSYEQYFGPGTRLTVT.